The rows below give T cell receptor beta chains drawn from one sample of a study of Tregs in tolerant kidney transplant recipients. The assay was immunoSEQ multiplex PCR, and TCRdb's table has in-frame clones only and misses some. Of around 50,000 clones listed, 83% are singletons. Input material: CD4+ T cells from blood. These receptors originate from a human donor in good health. Each CDR3 is given with its conserved first and last residue. A D gene is named only where the DNA matches it firmly.

D | J | V | CDR3 | DNA
. | TRBJ2-1 | TRBV4-1 | CASSLGGSYNEQFF | TGCGCCAGCAGCCTAGGGGGCTCCTACAATGAGCAGTTCTTC
. | TRBJ2-5 | TRBV21-1 | CASSKEGSTGGRETQYF | TGTGCCAGCAGCAAAGAGGGATCGACAGGGGGTCGTGAGACCCAGTACTTC
TRBD2 | TRBJ2-1 | TRBV4-3 | CASSDTSGIRFRNEQFF | TGCGCCAGCAGTGACACGAGCGGGATAAGATTCCGCAATGAGCAGTTCTTC
TRBD2 | TRBJ2-5 | TRBV5-1 | CASSHPRTSGTQETQYF | TGCGCCAGCAGCCATCCCAGGACTAGCGGGACCCAAGAGACCCAGTACTTC
. | TRBJ2-7 | TRBV6-1 | CASRGKRSYEQYF | TGTGCCTCCCGAGGGAAAAGATCCTACGAGCAGTACTTC
. | TRBJ1-5 | TRBV10-2 | CASKVARGNQPQHF | TGCGCCAGCAAGGTGGCGAGGGGTAATCAGCCCCAGCATTTT
. | TRBJ2-2 | TRBV7-6 | CASSRGALGNTGELFF | TGTGCCAGCAGCCGTGGAGCTCTGGGGAACACCGGGGAGCTGTTTTTT
TRBD2 | TRBJ2-1 | TRBV7-6 | CASSLTSGANNEQFF | TGTGCCAGCAGCTTAACTAGCGGGGCTAACAATGAGCAGTTCTTC
. | TRBJ2-6 | TRBV4-3 | CASSQVEGRFSGANVLTF | TGCGCCAGCAGCCAAGTAGAGGGGAGGTTCTCTGGGGCCAACGTCCTGACTTTC
. | TRBJ1-1 | TRBV7-2 | CASRLNRDPSAFF | TGTGCCAGCAGACTCAACCGGGACCCCAGTGCTTTCTTT
. | TRBJ2-5 | TRBV4-1 | CASSEPRADQETQYF | TGCGCCAGCAGCGAACCCCGTGCAGACCAAGAGACCCAGTACTTC
TRBD2 | TRBJ2-7 | TRBV6-6 | CASGSGGRQVYEQYF | TGTGCCAGCGGAAGCGGGGGGCGGCAAGTCTACGAGCAGTACTTC
TRBD1 | TRBJ2-5 | TRBV30 | CAWGTGPGETQYF | TGTGCCTGGGGGACAGGGCCCGGGGAGACCCAGTACTTC
TRBD2 | TRBJ2-1 | TRBV5-5 | CASSPSGNSYNEQFF | TGTGCCAGCAGCCCTAGCGGGAATTCCTACAATGAGCAGTTCTTC
. | TRBJ2-1 | TRBV5-1 | CASNKGGDGAYNEQFF | TGCGCCAGCAATAAGGGGGGAGATGGGGCCTACAATGAGCAGTTCTTC
. | TRBJ1-2 | TRBV4-1 | CASSQVAPGRYGYTF | TGCGCCAGCAGCCAAGTGGCCCCCGGGCGCTATGGCTACACCTTC
TRBD1 | TRBJ2-3 | TRBV29-1 | CSVASGGAADTQYF | TGCAGCGTTGCGTCAGGGGGCGCCGCAGATACGCAGTATTTT